A selection of T cell receptor beta chains follows, all from one sample in a study of shared clonotypes between healthy human individuals. Only in-frame clones appear in the TCRdb table, and some are missing; sequencing was by immunoSEQ multiplex PCR. The repertoire holds more than 500,000 clones, 85% to 95% seen once, with 0.11% in the top ten. The specimen sequenced was naive CD8+ T cells sorted from blood. These receptors all come from a woman aged 25 to 39 in good health. CDR3s include the opening cysteine and the closing phenylalanine or tryptophan. The D gene is left open where the match is weak. A row's size may be missing; if present it is once, few, many or a size class.

v_gene	j_gene	abundance	d_gene	CDR3nt	CDR3aa
TRBV5-6	TRBJ2-7	NA	TRBD2	TGTGCCAGCAGCTCTGGGACTAGTCGTTACGAGCAGTACTTC	CASSSGTSRYEQYF
TRBV6-1	TRBJ2-7	NA	NA	TGTGCCAGCAGACCCCGGGGGCTGACCTCCTACGAGCAGTACTTC	CASRPRGLTSYEQYF
TRBV28	TRBJ1-1	NA	NA	TGTGCCAGCAGTTTCTTCCCTCTGGCCGGGGAGGGACAGAACACTGAAGCTTTCTTT	CASSFFPLAGEGQNTEAFF
TRBV29-1	TRBJ2-7	NA	NA	TGCAGCGGTAGATCCTCCTACGAGCAGTACTTC	CSGRSSYEQYF
TRBV19	TRBJ1-5	NA	NA	TGTGCCAGTACCTCCGAGGGGGTTCAGCCCCAGCATTTT	CASTSEGVQPQHF
TRBV6-6	TRBJ1-3	NA	NA	TGTGCCAGCAGTCTCGGGGTCTCTGGAAACACCATATATTTT	CASSLGVSGNTIYF
TRBV19	TRBJ2-1	NA	NA	TGTGCCAGTAGTATTTCGTTTTCATACAATGAGCAGTTCTTC	CASSISFSYNEQFF
TRBV15	TRBJ1-1	NA	TRBD1	TGTGCCACCAGTACAGGGGATTTAAGCACTGAAGCTTTCTTT	CATSTGDLSTEAFF
TRBV5-1	TRBJ1-1	NA	NA	TGCGCCAGCAGCTTGGAGAGGGATGAAGCTTTCTTT	CASSLERDEAFF
TRBV6-1	TRBJ2-7	once	NA	TGTGCCAGCAGTGACACCTACGAGCAGTACTTC	CASSDTYEQYF
TRBV14	TRBJ2-7	once	NA	TGTGCCAGCAGCCAAATTTCCGGGGGCGTTTTTTCCTACGAGCAGTACTTC	CASSQISGGVFSYEQYF
TRBV16	TRBJ2-7	NA	NA	TGTGCCAGCAGCCCCTGGACGGCCTACGAGCAGTACTTC	CASSPWTAYEQYF
TRBV28	TRBJ2-7	NA	NA	TGTGCCAGCAGTTTAGGCCATTACGAGCAGTACTTC	CASSLGHYEQYF
TRBV15	TRBJ2-1	NA	NA	TGTGCCACCAGCGGTGGCGGGGACTTCGTTAATGAGCAGTTCTTC	CATSGGGDFVNEQFF
TRBV6-4	TRBJ2-3	NA	NA	TGTGCCAGCTCTTCAGGAGGGCCCTCAGATACGCAGTATTTT	CASSSGGPSDTQYF
TRBV5-5	TRBJ2-7	NA	TRBD2	TGTGCCAGCAGCTTGACTAGCGGGAGGGCCCTCTACGAGCAGTACTTC	CASSLTSGRALYEQYF
TRBV30	TRBJ1-1	once	TRBD1	TGTGCCTGGAGTGGAATCCGACAGGGCGAAGGTGAGGGAGCTTTCTTT	CAWSGIRQGEGEGAFF
TRBV5-6	TRBJ2-7	NA	TRBD2	TGTGCCAGCAGCTGGGGTAGCGGGGGCTACGAGCAGTACTTC	CASSWGSGGYEQYF
TRBV5-1	TRBJ2-5	NA	TRBD2	TGCGCCAGCAGCGCCCTAGCGGGCGCACAAGAGACCCAGTACTTC	CASSALAGAQETQYF
TRBV2	TRBJ2-1	NA	NA	TGTGCCAGCAGGGGGTACAATGAGCAGTTCTTC	CASRGYNEQFF
TRBV9	TRBJ1-1	once	NA	TGTGCCAGCAGCGAGGGCGGGGGGTTGAACACTGAAGCTTTCTTT	CASSEGGGLNTEAFF
TRBV28	TRBJ2-7	NA	TRBD1	TGTGCCAGCAGACTACAGGGGATCTCCTACGAGCAGTACTTC	CASRLQGISYEQYF
TRBV5-4	TRBJ2-7	NA	TRBD2	TGTGCCAGCAGCCTTTCCGGACTAGCCTACGAGCAGTACTTC	CASSLSGLAYEQYF
TRBV27	TRBJ2-7	NA	NA	TGTGCCAGCAGCCCCAAAGGTTCCTACGAGCAGTACTTC	CASSPKGSYEQYF
TRBV27	TRBJ2-1	NA	NA	TGTGCCAGCAGTTTCCAGGGTAATGAGCAGTTCTTC	CASSFQGNEQFF
TRBV28	TRBJ2-7	NA	NA	TGTGCCAGCAGCCTACTAGCATCAGGGGCCTCCTACGAGCAGTACTTC	CASSLLASGASYEQYF
TRBV10-1	TRBJ2-3	NA	NA	TGCGCCAGCAGCGCCGCTTACAGGGATACGCAGTATTTT	CASSAAYRDTQYF
TRBV4-2	TRBJ2-7	NA	NA	TGTGCCAGCACCGTGGCAGGGGACGAGCAGTACTTC	CASTVAGDEQYF
TRBV2	TRBJ1-1	NA	NA	TGTGCCAGCTCGTGGGGGGCCGTGAACACTGAAGCTTTCTTT	CASSWGAVNTEAFF
TRBV9	TRBJ2-3	NA	TRBD2	TGTGCCAGCAGCCGGACTAGCGGGAGTCTTGGCACAGATACGCAGTATTTT	CASSRTSGSLGTDTQYF
TRBV7-8	TRBJ2-7	NA	NA	TGTGCCAGCAGCTTATTCTCCGGGACACCAACCTACGAGCAGTACTTC	CASSLFSGTPTYEQYF
TRBV15	TRBJ1-5	NA	NA	TGTGCCACCAGCGAGGGGAACCAGCCCCAGCATTTT	CATSEGNQPQHF
TRBV4-1	TRBJ2-7	NA	NA	TGCGCCAGCAGCCAAGGCCCGGGCGGGCAGGGGTACGAGCAGTACTTC	CASSQGPGGQGYEQYF
TRBV4-1	TRBJ2-7	NA	NA	TGCGCCAGCAGCCAAGGGAGGAGCTCCTACGAGCAGTACTTC	CASSQGRSSYEQYF
TRBV5-6	TRBJ1-2	NA	NA	TGTGCCAGCAGCTTAAGAACAGGCTCGAACTATGGCTACACCTTC	CASSLRTGSNYGYTF
TRBV21-1	TRBJ1-3	NA	NA	TGTGCCAGCAGCTTCGGACGGGGGGGGCACTCTGGAAACACCATATATTTT	CASSFGRGGHSGNTIYF
TRBV27	TRBJ1-5	NA	TRBD1	TGTGCCAGCAGTCCGGGGACAGGGGGCGTACAGCCCCAGCATTTT	CASSPGTGGVQPQHF
TRBV4-1	TRBJ1-2	NA	NA	TGCGCCAGCAGCCAACAGGACGGAGACTATGGCTACACCTTC	CASSQQDGDYGYTF
TRBV4-1	TRBJ1-1	NA	TRBD1	TGCGCCAGCACCCCCGGGACAGGAGACCTGAACACTGAAGCTTTCTTT	CASTPGTGDLNTEAFF
TRBV5-1	TRBJ2-7	NA	NA	TGCGCCAGCAGCCCCGCAGATTCCTACGAGCAGTACTTC	CASSPADSYEQYF
TRBV20-1	TRBJ2-7	NA	NA	TGCAGTGCTAGTATCGTCCGCGAGCAGTACTTC	CSASIVREQYF
TRBV13	TRBJ1-1	NA	NA	TGTGCCAGCAGCCAAGACAGTTCGTACACTGAAGCTTTCTTT	CASSQDSSYTEAFF
TRBV4-1	TRBJ2-2	NA	NA	TGCGCCAGCCGGACACAACAGACTAACACCGGGGAGCTGTTTTTT	CASRTQQTNTGELFF
TRBV19	TRBJ1-5	NA	TRBD1	TGTGCCAGTAGTCTCCGGACAGGGTATCAGCCCCAGCATTTT	CASSLRTGYQPQHF
TRBV9	TRBJ1-2	NA	TRBD1	TGTGCCAGCAGCGGATGGACAGGGGAACCTAACTATGGCTACACCTTC	CASSGWTGEPNYGYTF
TRBV2	TRBJ2-1	NA	NA	TGTGCCAGCAGCTGGGTGCCCGGTTCAGGGTACAATGAGCAGTTCTTC	CASSWVPGSGYNEQFF
TRBV7-6	TRBJ2-3	NA	NA	TGTGCCAGCACCTTGGGGTGGACAGATACGCAGTATTTT	CASTLGWTDTQYF
TRBV4-1	TRBJ1-3	NA	NA	TGCGCCAGCAGCCAAGATCGGTACAGGATGAGGTCTGGAAACACCATATATTTT	CASSQDRYRMRSGNTIYF
TRBV7-8	TRBJ2-7	NA	TRBD1	TGTGCCAGCAGTTTAGTATCAGGACAGGGGTCATACGAGCAGTACTTC	CASSLVSGQGSYEQYF
TRBV2	TRBJ2-3	once	NA	TGTGCCAGCAGTGATTGGAAGTCCTCATCCCCGGGTTTCGGTCCCACAGATACGCAGTATTTT	CASSDWKSSSPGFGPTDTQYF
TRBV10-3	TRBJ2-7	NA	TRBD1	TGTGCCATCAGTGTGGACAGGGACTACGAGCAGTACTTC	CAISVDRDYEQYF
TRBV28	TRBJ2-2	NA	TRBD1	TGTGCCAGCAGTAGCAGGGGGACCTTCGATAACGGGGAGCTGTTTTTT	CASSSRGTFDNGELFF